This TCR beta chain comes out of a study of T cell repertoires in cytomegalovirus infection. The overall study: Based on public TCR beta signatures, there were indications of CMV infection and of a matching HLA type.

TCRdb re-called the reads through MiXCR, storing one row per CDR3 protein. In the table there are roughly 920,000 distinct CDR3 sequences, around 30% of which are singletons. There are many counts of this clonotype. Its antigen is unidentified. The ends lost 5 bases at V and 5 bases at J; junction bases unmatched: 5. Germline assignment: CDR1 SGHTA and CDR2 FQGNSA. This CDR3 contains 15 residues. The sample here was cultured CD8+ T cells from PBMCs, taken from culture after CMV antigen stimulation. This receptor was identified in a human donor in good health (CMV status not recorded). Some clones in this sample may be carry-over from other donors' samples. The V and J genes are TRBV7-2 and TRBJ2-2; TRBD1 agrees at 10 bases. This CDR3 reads CASSTRTGGTGELFF. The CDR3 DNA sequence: TGTGCCAGCAGCACCCGGACAGGGGGGACCGGGGAGCTGTTTTTT.